This is a list of T cell receptor beta chains from one sample in a study of regulatory T cells in long-lasting Graves disease. TCRdb processed the multiplex PCR reads anew with MiXCR; each CDR3 protein has one entry. The sample yields 350,000 to 500,000 distinct CDR3 sequences, 21% seen once. Source: peripheral blood mononuclear cells (PBMCs), taken when the disease was refractory, from a patient treated with antithyroid drugs. These receptors originate from a female donor with Graves disease. Both conserved end residues are part of each CDR3. The D gene is left open where the match is weak. The size of a clone is reported for some rows only, either as once, few or many, or as a class for expanded clones.

>many|TRBJ1-5|TRBV11-3|-
TGTGCCAGCAGCACCCGAAGCAATCAGCCCCAGCATTTT
CASSTRSNQPQHF
>-|TRBJ2-5|TRBV5-1|TRBD1
TGCGCCAGCAGCTCAGACACCGGGGGACAGGGGGCGTGGGAGACCCAGTACTTC
CASSSDTGGQGAWETQYF
>many|TRBJ1-4|TRBV2|TRBD1
TGTGCCAGCAGCGGACAGGGGGCAACTAATGAAAAACTGTTTTTT
CASSGQGATNEKLFF
>many|TRBJ1-1|TRBV28|-
TGTGCCAGCACTATGATACAGGGAAGGAACACTGAAGCTTTCTTT
CASTMIQGRNTEAFF
>many|TRBJ1-6|TRBV7-2|-
TGTGCCAGCAGATACAGAAGCGGATCTAATAATTCACCCCTCCACTTT
CASRYRSGSNNSPLHF
>-|TRBJ2-7|TRBV20-1|-
TGCGGTGCTAGAGGACAAGGGAGCTACGAGCAGTACTTC
CGARGQGSYEQYF
>many|TRBJ1-4|TRBV3-1|-
TGTGCCAGCAGCCAAGCCCTACATGGTGAAAAACTGTTTTTT
CASSQALHGEKLFF
>-|TRBJ2-5|TRBV20-1|TRBD2
TGCAGTGCCCGGACTAGCGGGAGGGGAGAGACCCAGTACTTC
CSARTSGRGETQYF
>many|TRBJ1-4|TRBV2|TRBD1
TGTGCCAGCAGTGATGGGACAGCTGCAACTAATGAAAAACTGTTTTTT
CASSDGTAATNEKLFF
>many|TRBJ1-2|TRBV6-1|-
TGTGCCAGCAGGGCTGGCTATGGCTACACCTTC
CASRAGYGYTF